This T cell receptor (beta chain) was profiled in a study of blood T cell repertoires in COVID-19. In the study's own analysis: Scientists estimated how many nucleated cells there were by amplifying reference gene primers. This table comes from immunoSEQ multiplex PCR, and its TCRdb copy is limited to in-frame clones, with some not included. V, J and clone size were drawn from that table, and D and trimming were deduced from the DNA. This table has over 200,000 clones, approximately 89% appearing once. The sequence came from a woman aged 25 to 39 who had been exposed to COVID-19. The sequenced sample was PBMCs or T cells enriched from blood (not recorded which).

The CDR3 protein is CASRGQGHGGYTF. Written as DNA, the CDR3 is TGTGCCAGCAGGGGACAGGGTCATGGTGGCTACACCTTC. The chain joins TRBV6-4 to TRBJ1-2, with 9 nucleotides matching TRBD1. V lost 6 bases to trimming and J lost 7 bases; unmatched junction nucleotides: 6. Per germline, CDR1 MRHNA and CDR2 SNTAGT. The CDR3 sequence is 13 residues long.